The clone carrying this TCR beta chain has only one observation. Its antigen is not known. Vbeta (60) and Jbeta (13) primers were used in the PCR. Assay used: immunoSEQ multiplex PCR; TCRdb lists only in-frame clones, some missing. The table has about 160,000 clones, 70% to 90% seen once. This specimen comes from a study of cytomegalovirus exposure and HLA in healthy donors. Whole-study findings and limits: A likely sequencing artifact accounted for one observed cluster of highly shared sequence variants. Presence/absence analyses treated sequencing depth as roughly uniform across donors.

The trim removed 4 bases at V and 6 bases at J, leaving 13 bases unmatched. The CDR3 extends over 17 amino acids. The germline V gene encodes CDR1 SGHRS and CDR2 YFSETQ. The clonotype originates from a man younger than 35 in good health and CMV-seropositive. Specimen: PBMCs. The chain joins TRBV5-1 to TRBJ1-2; 12 nucleotides align to TRBD1. The CDR3: CASSPGTGGAGTDGYTF. The CDR3 coding sequence is TGCGCCAGCAGCCCGGGGACAGGGGGCGCGGGGACGGATGGCTACACCTTC.